This TCR beta chain derives from a study of PD-1 blockade in classical Hodgkin lymphoma. Study summary: Intravenous infusions of nivolumab 3 mg/kg reached patients every 2 weeks. Study-level results: Baseline TCR diversity was reportedly lower in newly diagnosed patients than in healthy donors. It was reported as lower still in relapsed/refractory patients. Complete responders matched newly diagnosed patients in baseline diversity.

Measured with immunoSEQ multiplex PCR; TCRdb has only the in-frame clones, and not every one. The data contain about 18,000 clones, around 79% of them seen just once; the ten biggest clones take up 15% to 20%. Details on this clone: Its target is not known.

The CDR3 consists of 11 residues. V dropped 4 bases and J dropped 2 bases, with 3 bases sitting between them. Per germline, CDR1 ENHRY and CDR2 SYGVKD. All patients relapsed after autologous stem cell transplantation, and brentuximab vedotin exposure varied. The chain carries TRBV10-3 and TRBJ2-7, with no clear D. Sequences were derived from peripheral blood mononuclear cells (PBMCs), sampled before the second cycle of nivolumab. The TCR originated in a human donor with classical Hodgkin lymphoma. CDR3 residues: CAISAPYEQYF. CDR3 DNA sequence: TGTGCCATCAGTGCCCCCTACGAGCAGTACTTC.